A single sample gave rise to the 23 T cell receptor beta chains below, sequenced in a study of early T cells in non-severe SARS-CoV-2 infection. TCRdb reprocessed the 5' RACE reads with MiXCR, giving one entry per CDR3 protein. The table shows 75,000 to 100,000 distinct CDR3 sequences, with about 14% occurring only once. The sample consisted of whole blood. These receptors originate from an adult who was a healthcare worker with PCR-confirmed SARS-CoV-2 infection or an uninfected control (not recorded which).

This sequence joins TRBV7-8 and TRBJ1-5, with 11 bases lining up with TRBD1. The CDR3 runs 17 residues. V trimming: 6 bases; J trimming: 3 bases; junction bases outside the gene matches: 10. In germline, CDR1 is SGHVS, CDR2 FQNEAQ. The CDR3 is CASRRGDRGFVNQPQHF. The CDR3 coding sequence is TGTGCCAGCAGGCGGGGGGACAGGGGGTTTGTCAATCAGCCCCAGCATTTT.

The V call is TRBV7-6, the J call TRBJ1-4; maybe TRBD1 (5 bases). CDR3 length: 16 amino acids. The germline V and J ends were trimmed by 4 bases and 3 bases, with 15 bases remaining between them. CDR1 is SGHVS and CDR2 is FNYEAQ in the germline V gene. CDR3 sequence (DNA): TGTGCCAGCAGCTCGGGGCAATCGGGGGCTAATGAAAAACTGTTTTTT. Protein: CASSSGQSGANEKLFF.

This clonotype was counted ten times or more. The genes are TRBV20-1 and TRBJ2-6; possibly TRBD2 for D (5 bases). Trimming removed 5 bases at V and 4 bases at J, with 15 bases between. CDR3 length: 15 residues. Germline V gene lookup returns CDR1 DFQATT and CDR2 SNEGSKA (reference sequence). The CDR3 nucleotides are TGCAGTGCTCGGACCGCTAGCTCCGGGGCCAACGTCCTGACTTTC. Translated: CSARTASSGANVLTF.

This chain links TRBV24-1 with TRBJ1-5, with D unresolved. The CDR3 covers 14 residues. Germline assignment: CDR1 KGHDR and CDR2 SFDVKD. Trimming removed 4 bases at V and 1 base at J, with 7 bases between. The CDR3 is CATSDHDSNQPQHF. DNA of the CDR3: TGTGCCACCAGTGACCACGACAGCAATCAGCCCCAGCATTTT.

This clonotype was seen only a few times. The gene calls are TRBV4-1 and TRBJ2-1; 8 bases line up with TRBD1. Germline CDR1 MGHRA, CDR2 YSYEKL. This CDR3 contains 20 residues. V gave up 4 bases and J gave up 7 bases; unmatched junction bases: 24. The CDR3 spells CASSPTDRERGNKLVNEQFF. The CDR3 bases are TGCGCCAGCAGCCCCACGGACAGGGAGAGGGGTAACAAACTAGTTAATGAGCAGTTCTTC.

In this sample, this clonotype turned up a few times. The DNA for the CDR3 is TGTGCCAGCATGACAGAATTGAACACTGAAGCTTTCTTT. Translating it yields CASMTELNTEAFF. The chain joins TRBV2 to TRBJ1-1; possible D gene TRBD1, 5 bases. The length of the CDR3 is 13 residues. V was shortened by 7 bases and J by 0 bases, with 9 bases between the two germline ends. Germline V gene lookup returns CDR1 SNHLY and CDR2 FYNNEI.

This clonotype has just a few counts. The gene calls are TRBV5-1 and TRBJ1-1, with D unclear. There are 15 residues in the CDR3. Trimming shortened V by 1 base and J by 1 base, and 11 bases separated the two germline ends. Per the germline V gene, CDR1 is SGHRS and CDR2 is YFSETQ. The CDR3 nucleotides read TGCGCCAGCAGCTTGAGTTTGCAGCGGAACACTGAAGCTTTCTTT. Amino acids: CASSLSLQRNTEAFF.

This clonotype was seen repeatedly, ten times or more. CDR3 sequence: CASSLVRGTGNV. CDR3 DNA sequence: TGTGCCAGCAGCTTAGTTCGAGGGACAGGCAACGTC. V and J are TRBV7-2 and TRBJ2-7; 8 bases line up with TRBD1. Germline V gene data show CDR1 as SGHTA and CDR2 as FQGNSA. CDR3 length: 12 residues.

This clonotype showed up many times. V usage is TRBV2 and J usage is TRBJ1-2, with D tentatively TRBD1 (5 bases). The CDR3 length is 14 residues. CDR1 and CDR2 (germline): SNHLY, FYNNEI. The V end was cut by 4 bases, the J end by 4 bases, with 13 bases between. CDR3 DNA: TGTGCCAGCAGTGGGGCAGGGAGGCTCTATGGCTACACCTTC. Translated: CASSGAGRLYGYTF.

This clonotype was detected only a few times. The chain uses TRBV7-9 and TRBJ1-2, with TRBD1 as a possible D gene (5 bases). Trimming removed 2 bases at V and 4 bases at J, with 17 bases between. In germline, CDR1 is SEHNR, CDR2 FQNEAQ (reference sequence). This CDR3 is built from 16 residues. The CDR3 loop is CASSLQVGTDSYGYTF. The CDR3 nucleotides read TGTGCCAGCAGCTTACAAGTCGGTACCGACAGCTATGGCTACACCTTC.

The table lists this clonotype with many counts. The rearrangement joins TRBV7-9 to TRBJ2-3; 7 positions agree with TRBD2. Looked up from germline, CDR1 is SEHNR and CDR2 is FQNEAQ (reference sequence). Trimming took 3 bases from V and 2 from J; bases not matched to a gene: 5. This CDR3 is 15 amino acids long. The CDR3 sequence: CASSLRGSDTDTQYF. CDR3 DNA: TGTGCCAGCAGCTTGCGGGGGTCCGACACAGATACGCAGTATTTT.

There are many counts of this clonotype. V is TRBV10-3 and J is TRBJ1-3; no clear D gene. CDR1 and CDR2 (germline): ENHRY, SYGVKD. V lost 6 bases and J 0 bases, leaving 6 bases between the germline ends. The CDR3 spans 13 residues. The CDR3 DNA reads as TGTGCCATCAGGGAGGGCTCTGGAAACACCATATATTTT. Translated: CAIREGSGNTIYF.

The table lists this clonotype with a few counts. This rearrangement joins TRBV7-9 to TRBJ1-4; D ambiguous. This CDR3 is built from 14 residues. Germline CDR1 and CDR2: SEHNR and FQNEAQ (reference sequence). With 7 bases removed from V and 1 base from J, the gap between germline ends came to 10 bases. The CDR3 sequence: CASTSYETNEKLFF. As DNA, the CDR3 is TGTGCCAGCACCTCCTACGAAACTAATGAAAAACTGTTTTTT.

This clonotype was seen more than once but under ten times. The gene calls are TRBV6-1 and TRBJ2-7; D assignment may be TRBD1 or TRBD2 (5 bases each). The CDR3 is made up of 17 amino acids. V lost 8 bases and J 3 bases, leaving 26 bases between the germline ends. From germline, CDR1 is MNHNS and CDR2 SASEGT. The CDR3 sequence is CASCLFGTFGVFYEQYV. In DNA form, the CDR3 reads TGTGCCAGCTGTCTCTTTGGGACCTTTGGGGTCTTCTACGAGCAGTACGTC.

This clonotype was detected only a few times. The chain couples TRBV19 to TRBJ2-7, with TRBD1 identical over 9 bases. V trimming: 5 bases; J trimming: 5 bases; junction bases outside the gene matches: 10. The CDR3 runs to 15 residues. Germline V lookup: CDR1 LNHDA, CDR2 SQIVND (reference sequence). The CDR3 DNA is TGTGCCAGTAGTTTTACCGGGACAGGGAACCACGAGCAGTACGTC. Translating it yields CASSFTGTGNHEQYV.

This clonotype was counted a few times. This chain connects TRBV29-1 to TRBJ1-2, with D hard to call. Germline V gene data show CDR1 as SQVTM and CDR2 as ANQGSEA. V lost 3 bases and J lost 3, with 2 bases in between. The CDR3 runs to 10 residues. CDR3 coding DNA: TGCAGCGTTGACTACTATGGCTACACCTTC. This sequence encodes CSVDYYGYTF.

This clonotype was detected ten times or more. V is TRBV29-1 and J is TRBJ1-5; D not certain. The CDR3 is made up of 12 amino acids. Germline V lookup: CDR1 SQVTM, CDR2 ANQGSEA. The V and J ends lost 4 bases and 2 bases respectively, with 6 bases between them. The DNA of the CDR3 is TGCAGCGTTGTAGAGGGCAATCAGCCCCAGCATTTT. Protein: CSVVEGNQPQHF.

In its sample, this clonotype was seen a few times. The gene calls are TRBV29-1 and TRBJ1-1; 8 bases align to TRBD1. CDR1 is SQVTM, CDR2 ANQGSEA, per germline. Losses at the gene ends were 6 bases for V and 7 bases for J; bases not matched to a gene: 13. The CDR3 spans 14 residues. For the CDR3, the DNA is TGCAGCGTCCCCCACACAGGGGGGTACGTTGAAGCTTTCTTT. Its protein product is CSVPHTGGYVEAFF.

The chain is built from TRBV3-1 and TRBJ1-2; 9 bases are a match to TRBD1. The CDR3 is 15 amino acids. Trimming took 4 bases from V and 4 from J; bases not matched to a gene: 7. The V gene's germline CDR1 is LGHDT and CDR2 YNNKEL (reference sequence). In DNA, the CDR3 is TGTGCCAGCAGCCCGGGACAGGGTTATTTCTATGGCTACACCTTC. Its translation: CASSPGQGYFYGYTF.

This chain connects TRBV5-1 to TRBJ2-3, with D maybe TRBD2 (5 bases). Trimming removed 4 bases at V and 3 bases at J, with 15 bases between. Germline V CDR1 and CDR2: SGHRS, YFSETQ. The CDR3 extends over 15 amino acids. Written as DNA, the CDR3 is TGCGCCAGCAGCGTCGACTACTCCCTTACAGATACGCAGTATTTT. It encodes CASSVDYSLTDTQYF.

V is TRBV11-2 and J is TRBJ2-3, with 11 nucleotides matching TRBD2. Germline CDR1 and CDR2: SGHAT and FQNNGV. CDR3 length equals 16 residues. Trimming at V came to 5 bases and at J to 3 bases, leaving 7 bases not matched to a gene. Here the CDR3 reads CASSITSGGSTDTQYF. CDR3 DNA sequence: TGTGCCAGCAGCATCACTAGCGGGGGTTCTACAGATACGCAGTATTTT.

A few counts support this clonotype. V and J are TRBV7-2 and TRBJ1-4, with 8 bases identical to TRBD1. The CDR3 covers 17 residues. The V gene end was trimmed by 2 bases and the J gene end by 3 bases; junction bases not matched to a gene: 8. Germline values: CDR1 SGHTA, CDR2 FQGNSA. The CDR3, as DNA: TGTGCCAGCAGCTTATTCCCCCCGGGACAGGCTAATGAAAAACTGTTTTTT. The encoded protein is CASSLFPPGQANEKLFF.

A few counts support this clonotype. The chain links TRBV20-1 to TRBJ2-3; D ambiguous. This CDR3 comprises 10 residues. Trimming removed 6 bases at V and 3 bases at J, with 4 bases between. CDR1 is DFQATT, CDR2 SNEGSKA, per germline (reference sequence). The CDR3 nucleotides are TGCAGTGCCTCAACAGATACGCAGTATTTT. Amino acid sequence: CSASTDTQYF.